This T cell receptor (beta chain) was captured by sequencing in a study of PD-1 blockade in classical Hodgkin lymphoma. Study outcomes and limitations: Complete responders showed a baseline diversity that resembled the diversity of newly diagnosed patients.

There are 11 residues in the CDR3. Germline V gene lookup returns CDR1 SGHAT and CDR2 FQNNGV. The V end was cut by 1 base, the J end by 7 bases, with 5 bases between. There was relapse after autologous stem cell transplantation in every patient, and there was variation in brentuximab vedotin exposure. This clone ranks as medium-sized. The antigen is not known. Method: immunoSEQ multiplex PCR; TCRdb's copy keeps in-frame clones and lacks some. Seen here are around 25,000 clones, 80% to 90% observed once, and the top ten hold roughly 8.3%. This chain links TRBV11-2 with TRBJ2-7, with no clear D. Sequencing was performed on peripheral blood mononuclear cells (PBMCs), taken before the second cycle of nivolumab. The TCR originated in a human donor with classical Hodgkin lymphoma. Here the CDR3 reads CASSLGPEQYF. The CDR3, as DNA: TGTGCCAGCAGCTTAGGGCCGGAGCAGTACTTC.